Presented here are 3 T cell receptor beta chains from one specimen sequenced in a study of CD8 T cells in Susac syndrome. Random hexamers served to reverse transcribe roughly 0.45 to 1 ug RNA. TCRdb fed the immunoSEQ multiplex PCR reads into MiXCR, producing one record per CDR3 protein. Among about 290,000 distinct CDR3 sequences listed, approximately 91% were seen once. Source material: CD8+ T cells from PBMCs. These receptors were collected from a human donor with multiple sclerosis.

The gene calls are TRBV7-9 and TRBJ1-4, with D uncertain. From germline, CDR1 is SEHNR and CDR2 FQNEAQ (reference sequence). CDR3 length equals 13 residues. Trimming pared 3 bases from V and 8 bases from J, leaving 10 bases between. The CDR3 loop reads CASSFFRREKLFF. The CDR3, as DNA: TGTGCCAGCAGCTTTTTTAGGCGGGAAAAACTGTTTTTT.

This clonotype has only a few counts. This chain joins TRBV4-1 and TRBJ1-5, with D unclear. The ends were cut back, 0 bases at V and 5 bases at J, with 11 bases in the middle. The CDR3 is 15 residues long. The germline V gene has CDR1 MGHRA and CDR2 YSYEKL. The CDR3 region is CASSQDPVWHQPQHF. The DNA for the CDR3 is TGCGCCAGCAGCCAAGATCCGGTCTGGCATCAGCCCCAGCATTTT.

This chain joins TRBV3-1 and TRBJ2-5, with TRBD2 matching over 11 bases. The trim removed 8 bases at V and 0 bases at J, leaving 11 bases unmatched. The CDR3 covers 17 residues. Per the germline V gene, CDR1 is LGHDT and CDR2 is YNNKEL (reference sequence). CDR3 nucleotide sequence: TGTGCCAGCGGTGGACTAGCGGGCGAGCTTTACCAAGAGACCCAGTACTTC. Translation gives CASGGLAGELYQETQYF.